The clone carrying this T cell receptor (beta chain) has ten or more counts. Its target is not known. Germline loops: CDR1 SGHRS, CDR2 YFSETQ. The CDR3 is 13 amino acids. The ends were cut back, 3 bases at V and 12 bases at J, with 18 bases in the middle. Per sample, no less than 5.5 micrograms of total RNA were extracted. PCR was performed a second time for about 6 to 12 cycles using a sample-barcoded 5' primer and a J-beta primer mix. TCRdb independently ran MiXCR on the 5' RACE reads; one entry per CDR3 protein. Counted here are approximately 700,000 distinct CDR3 sequences, around 32% occurring once; the ten biggest clones make up just over 15%. This entry is derived from a study of blood T cells in healthy people across ages. Study observations and caveats: Estimates based on one million T cells were treated as lower bounds. Donor CMV infection status was unknown, possibly confounding age-related changes in expanded clonotypes. Diversity was higher, and naive CD4+ cells more numerous, in long-lived donors than in aged donors.

The receptor was isolated from a woman older than 75 in good health. The chain is built from TRBV5-1 and TRBJ1-2; D is perhaps TRBD1 (5 bases). The source material was blood. The CDR3 reads CASSSLGSGDHTF. In nucleotides, the CDR3 is TGCGCCAGCAGCTCCCTGGGGTCCGGGGACCACACCTTC.